A few counts support the clone carrying this T cell receptor (beta chain). Antigen: not known. The data belong to a study of breast tumors, draining lymph nodes, adjacent tissues. Study outcomes and limitations: That most tumor T cells come from lymph nodes remained unproven. Luminal-like breast cancer showed significantly greater tumor-nontumor repertoire similarity than basal-like breast cancer did. Tumor repertoires ranked between lymph nodes and nontumor tissue in diversity, with V and J gene preferences. Data fit most tumor T cells coming from lymph node, expanding in tumor.

The lymph nodes were axillary draining lymph nodes from breast cancer patients. TCRdb re-called the multiplex PCR reads through MiXCR, storing one row per CDR3 protein. The sample records some 250,000 distinct CDR3 sequences, 30% to 35% being singletons. The sequencing sample was made of axillary lymph node tissue. The sequence derives from a female donor with breast cancer. Some clones in this sample may be carry-over from other donors' samples.

This CDR3 is CASSPGLAGLDEQYF. The CDR3 nucleotides are TGTGCCAGCAGTCCCGGACTAGCGGGTCTTGACGAGCAGTACTTC. The rearrangement links TRBV27 to TRBJ2-7, with 11 bases fitting TRBD2. J was trimmed by 5 bases and V by 5 bases; bases with no gene match: 8. Germline V gene lookup returns CDR1 MNHEY and CDR2 SMNVEV (reference sequence). The CDR3 has 15 amino acids.